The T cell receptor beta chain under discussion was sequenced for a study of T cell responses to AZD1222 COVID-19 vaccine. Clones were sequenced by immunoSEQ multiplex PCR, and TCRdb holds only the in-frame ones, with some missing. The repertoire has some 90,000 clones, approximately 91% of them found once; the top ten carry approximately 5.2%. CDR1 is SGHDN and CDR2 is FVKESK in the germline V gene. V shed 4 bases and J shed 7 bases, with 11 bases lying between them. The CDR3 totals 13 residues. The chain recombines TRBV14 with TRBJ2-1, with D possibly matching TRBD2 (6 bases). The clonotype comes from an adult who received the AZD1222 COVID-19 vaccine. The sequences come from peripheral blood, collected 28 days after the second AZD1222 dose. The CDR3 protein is CASSLLARNEQFF. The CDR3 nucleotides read TGTGCCAGCAGCCTTCTAGCGCGGAATGAGCAGTTCTTC.